Included here is one T cell receptor beta chain sequence, with context. Its antigen is unknown. Profiling relied on immunoSEQ multiplex PCR, and the TCRdb table lists in-frame clones only, not all of them. This sample has roughly 810,000 clones, with approximately 96% found just once. The entry originates in a study of shared clonotypes between healthy human individuals. Regarding the study as a whole: Only blood was sampled, and tissue TCR repertoires likely differ from blood ones. Clonotypes which were not shared had lower generation probabilities than clonotypes that all four donors shared.

CD45RO-negative cells were positively selected for CCR7, leaving out terminally differentiated effector memory CD45RA+ cells. The study drew its donors from healthy HIV-negative adults without recent acute infections or vaccinations. All participating donors were Caucasian adults from Nashville, Tennessee. Germline-derived CDR1 and CDR2 are SNHLY and FYNNEI. V was shortened by 6 bases and J by 2 bases, with 17 bases between the two germline ends. The CDR3 sequence is 15 residues long. Sequencing was performed on naive CD8+ T cells sorted from blood. The J gene is TRBJ2-7, the V gene TRBV2, with a weak D call TRBD2 (5 bases). This sequence was found in a man aged 30 to 45 in good health. The chain's CDR3 is CASSPTGGRAYEQYF. CDR3 DNA: TGTGCCAGCAGCCCTACCGGAGGTAGGGCCTACGAGCAGTACTTC. Looking up the rest from reference TRBV2 and TRBJ2-7 gives the full variable domain: EPEVTQTPSHQVTQMGQEVILRCVPISNHLYFYWYRQILGQKVEFLVSFYNNEISEKSEIFDDQFSVERPDGSNFTLKIRSTKLEDSAMYFCASSPTGGRAYEQYFGPGTRLTVT.